Listed below are T cell receptor beta chains from one sample, sequenced in a study of OX40 agonist ivuxolimab in advanced cancers. TCRdb's table, derived via immunoSEQ multiplex PCR, lists solely in-frame clones and lacks some. The sample contains about 73,000 clones, around 83% of which appear only once. This specimen was CD4+ or CD8+ T cells sorted from blood, taken in a trial of the OX40 agonist ivuxolimab. These receptors all come from an adult with an advanced solid tumor such as melanoma, head and neck, liver or kidney cancer. The CDR3 runs from the conserved cysteine through the conserved F or W. The order of the fields is V gene, clone size, J gene, D gene, CDR3 protein, CDR3 DNA. The D gene is left open where the match is weak. Size values are once, few and many counts, or a class for expanded clones, and some rows have none.

>TRBV6-5|NA|TRBJ2-3|NA
CASSYSRTKNTDTQYF
TGTGCCAGCAGTTACTCGCGAACTAAAAACACAGATACGCAGTATTTT
>TRBV7-9|NA|TRBJ2-3|NA
CASSTEGGFSTDTQYF
TGTGCCAGCAGCACAGAGGGGGGCTTCAGCACAGATACGCAGTATTTT
>TRBV13|NA|TRBJ2-2|NA
CASSSTGIGELFF
TGTGCCAGCAGCTCCACAGGGATCGGGGAGCTGTTTTTT
>TRBV6-4|once|TRBJ2-2|NA
CASSDSPGAGELFF
TGTGCCAGCAGTGACTCACCAGGGGCCGGGGAGCTGTTTTTT
>TRBV10-1|NA|TRBJ1-6|NA
CASSESNRDNSPLHF
TGCGCCAGCAGTGAGTCGAACCGGGATAATTCACCCCTCCACTTT
>TRBV4-2|NA|TRBJ1-2|NA
CASSQDLLNYGYTF
TGTGCCAGCAGCCAAGATCTTCTAAACTATGGCTACACCTTC
>TRBV10-1|NA|TRBJ2-5|NA
CASSVSGGYETQYF
TGCGCCAGCAGTGTATCGGGGGGCTACGAGACCCAGTACTTC
>TRBV7-9|NA|TRBJ2-5|TRBD2
CASSYGLAEETQYF
TGTGCCAGCAGCTATGGACTAGCAGAAGAGACCCAGTACTTC
>TRBV5-6|NA|TRBJ1-1|NA
CASSFEGSRQFEAFF
TGTGCCAGCAGCTTTGAGGGAAGTAGACAGTTTGAAGCTTTCTTT
>TRBV2|NA|TRBJ1-6|NA
CASSEQFRSDSPLHF
TGTGCCAGCAGTGAACAGTTCAGGTCGGATTCACCCCTCCACTTT
>TRBV7-8|NA|TRBJ1-6|NA
CASSLTVPNSPLHF
TGTGCCAGCAGCCTAACGGTTCCCAATTCACCCCTCCACTTT
>TRBV30|NA|TRBJ2-3|NA
CAWSVSTGRADTQYF
TGTGCCTGGAGTGTGTCGACAGGCAGGGCGGATACGCAGTATTTT
>TRBV5-1|once|TRBJ1-4|NA
CASSFLGAEIANEKLFF
TGCGCCAGCAGCTTTTTGGGGGCGGAAATAGCTAATGAAAAACTGTTTTTT
>TRBV29-1|few|TRBJ1-4|NA
CSVGLGTSLEKLFF
TGCAGCGTTGGGCTAGGGACATCCCTTGAAAAACTGTTTTTT
>TRBV19|NA|TRBJ1-5|NA
CASSIDFSNQPQHF
TGTGCCAGTAGTATAGACTTTAGCAATCAGCCCCAGCATTTT
>TRBV5-4|NA|TRBJ2-1|TRBD2
CASSSTSGSSYNEQFF
TGTGCCAGCAGCAGTACTAGCGGAAGCTCCTACAATGAGCAGTTCTTC
>TRBV2|NA|TRBJ1-5|NA
CASSDVLGRGFRPQHF
TGTGCCAGCAGTGATGTATTGGGACGGGGTTTTAGGCCCCAGCATTTT
>TRBV7-3|NA|TRBJ2-2|NA
CASSLTPTIGANTGELFF
TGTGCCAGCAGCTTAACCCCTACCATCGGGGCGAACACCGGGGAGCTGTTTTTT
>TRBV5-1|NA|TRBJ2-7|NA
CASSLEVGFGFGEQYF
TGCGCCAGCAGCTTGGAGGTTGGGTTCGGTTTTGGCGAGCAGTACTTC
>TRBV5-1|NA|TRBJ2-7|TRBD1
CASSLEGTGPYEQYF
TGCGCCAGCAGCTTGGAAGGGACAGGGCCCTACGAGCAGTACTTC
>TRBV7-3|NA|TRBJ2-7|TRBD2
CASSLGQYSGRASEQYF
TGTGCCAGCAGCTTAGGGCAGTATAGCGGGAGGGCCAGCGAGCAGTACTTC
>TRBV18|NA|TRBJ2-3|TRBD2
CASSRGLAGSTDTQYF
TGTGCCAGCTCACGGGGACTAGCGGGGAGCACAGATACGCAGTATTTT
>TRBV19|once|TRBJ1-1|NA
CASSLMRGTEAFF
TGTGCCAGTAGTCTTATGAGGGGAACTGAAGCTTTCTTT
>TRBV6-6|NA|TRBJ1-1|NA
CASSYSLGNTEAFF
TGTGCCAGCAGTTACTCGCTCGGTAACACTGAAGCTTTCTTT
>TRBV19|few|TRBJ1-4|TRBD1
CASTSTGGGEKLFF
TGTGCCAGTACCTCGACAGGGGGTGGCGAAAAACTGTTTTTT
>TRBV15|NA|TRBJ2-2|NA
CATSKGGPGELFF
TGTGCCACCAGCAAAGGGGGTCCCGGGGAGCTGTTTTTT
>TRBV27|NA|TRBJ2-1|TRBD1
CASSPRAQGSSYNEQFF
TGTGCCAGCAGTCCGAGAGCACAGGGGAGCTCCTACAATGAGCAGTTCTTC
>TRBV18|NA|TRBJ1-1|NA
CASSPSILGENTEAFF
NA
>TRBV18|NA|TRBJ2-3|NA
CASSPQRGTSTDTQYF
TGTGCCAGCTCACCTCAGAGGGGGACATCCACAGATACGCAGTATTTT
>TRBV10-3|NA|TRBJ2-7|NA
CAISDTGEQYF
TGTGCCATCAGCGACACTGGGGAGCAGTACTTC
>TRBV19|NA|TRBJ2-3|TRBD1
CASRTGGTDTQYF
TGTGCCAGTAGGACAGGGGGAACAGATACGCAGTATTTT
>TRBV19|NA|TRBJ2-2|NA
CASSIGMVTGELFF
TGTGCCAGTAGTATCGGCATGGTTACCGGGGAGCTGTTTTTT
>TRBV5-4|NA|TRBJ1-4|NA
CASSLFTSNEKLFF
TGTGCCAGCAGCTTGTTTACGTCAAATGAAAAACTGTTTTTT
>TRBV28|NA|TRBJ2-7|TRBD1
CASRRTGLLTYEQYF
TGTGCTAGCAGGCGGACAGGGCTGCTCACCTACGAGCAGTACTTC
>TRBV30|NA|TRBJ1-2|TRBD1
CAWSAGGTARTF
TGTGCCTGGAGTGCTGGAGGGACAGCCCGCACCTTC
>TRBV6-5|NA|TRBJ1-5|TRBD1
CASRRTGLNQPQHF
TGTGCCAGCAGAAGGACAGGCCTGAATCAGCCCCAGCATTTT
>TRBV10-3|NA|TRBJ2-3|NA
CAISQKSGLGGMTDTQYF
TGTGCCATCAGCCAAAAATCGGGACTCGGAGGGATGACAGATACGCAGTATTTT
>TRBV6-5|once|TRBJ1-1|NA
CASTLTKGRSTEAFF
TGTGCCAGCACATTAACTAAGGGTCGTAGCACTGAAGCTTTCTTT
>TRBV4-1|once|TRBJ2-6|NA
CASSQENIVITSGANVLTF
TGCGCCAGCAGCCAAGAGAACATTGTCATTACCTCTGGGGCCAACGTCCTGACTTTC
>TRBV6-4|NA|TRBJ2-1|NA
CASSTQGAIGNEQFF
TGTGCCAGCAGTACCCAGGGAGCTATAGGCAATGAGCAGTTCTTC
>TRBV5-4|NA|TRBJ2-7|TRBD2
CASSLQGGVSEQYF
TGTGCCAGCAGCTTGCAGGGAGGGGTATCCGAGCAGTACTTC
>TRBV6-1|NA|TRBJ1-2|NA
CATADSGRFYGYTF
TGTGCCACTGCGGACTCCGGGAGGTTCTATGGCTACACCTTC
>TRBV11-2|NA|TRBJ2-7|NA
CASSAGPKSSYEQYF
TGTGCCAGCAGCGCGGGACCGAAAAGCTCCTACGAGCAGTACTTC